This T cell receptor beta chain emerged from a study of OX40 agonist ivuxolimab in advanced cancers. Study findings and constraints: More expanded clones were found, on average, in CD8+ than in CD4+ T cells.

CDR1 and CDR2 from the germline V gene are SGDLS and YYNGEE. There are 15 residues in the CDR3. Trimming took 4 bases from V and 5 from J; bases not matched to a gene: 11. On this clone itself: Its antigen is unknown. Distinct nucleotide sequences in the sample also encode this CDR3.

Sequenced by immunoSEQ multiplex PCR; TCRdb stores in-frame clones only, minus some. Altogether about 49,000 clones are present, about 90% being singletons, with the ten largest covering around 1.1%. The sample was CD4+ or CD8+ T cells sorted from blood, taken in a trial of the OX40 agonist ivuxolimab. The TCR comes from an adult with an advanced solid tumor such as melanoma, head and neck, liver or kidney cancer. This sequence joins TRBV9 and TRBJ2-5, with 7 bases aligning to TRBD2. In DNA form, the CDR3 reads TGTGCCAGCAGCCAAGGCGGGGGAGGCGGGGAGACCCAGTACTTC. Protein product: CASSQGGGGGETQYF. Full variable domain (rest looked up from reference TRBV9 and TRBJ2-5): DSGVTQTPKHLITATGQRVTLRCSPRSGDLSVYWYQQSLDQGLQFLIQYYNGEERAKGNILERFSAQQFPDLHSELNLSSLELGDSALYFCASSQGGGGGETQYFGPGTRLLVL.